This entry lists 3 T cell receptor beta chains sequenced from one sample in a study of blood T cell repertoires in COVID-19 (dated by TCRdb to between 2020 and 2021). Library preparation was by the immunoSEQ multiplex PCR assay. TCRdb limited this immuneACCESS table to in-frame rearrangements with V and J called. A share of clones is missing; checked studies link under half to unresolved V genes, and the rest is unexplained. The sample yields around 94,000 clones; about 80% were counted once. The ten largest account for around a fifth of the sample. The sequencing sample was made of peripheral blood. These receptors all come from a human donor in a cohort sampled during active COVID-19.

This rearrangement joins TRBV18 to TRBJ2-1; D is possibly TRBD2 (6 bases). Trimming cost V 2 bases and J 4 bases, with 15 bases left between them. Germline V gene data show CDR1 as KGHSH and CDR2 as LQKENI. This CDR3 has 16 amino acids. The CDR3 reads CASSPSGGGLYNEQFF. Here the CDR3 DNA reads TGTGCCAGCTCACCATCCGGGGGAGGCCTATACAATGAGCAGTTCTTC.

V gene TRBV6-6 combines with J gene TRBJ1-1; possible D gene TRBD1, 5 bases. The CDR3 is made up of 14 amino acids. Germline V gives CDR1 MNHNY, CDR2 SVGAGI (reference sequence). V gave up 7 bases and J gave up 1 base, with 13 bases separating them. The CDR3 sequence is CASKDGGGNTEAFF. The CDR3 nucleotides read TGTGCCAGCAAGGACGGGGGGGGGAACACTGAAGCTTTCTTT.

The sample holds one count of this clone. The chain carries TRBV19 and TRBJ2-7; 9 bases align to TRBD2. Germline loops: CDR1 LNHDA, CDR2 SQIVND (reference sequence). CDR3 length: 15 amino acids. J lost 3 bases, V lost 4 bases, and 7 bases had no gene match. CDR3 loop: CASSKTSGLNYEQYF. Written as DNA, the CDR3 is TGTGCCAGTAGTAAGACTAGCGGCCTTAACTACGAGCAGTACTTC.